This T cell receptor beta chain derives from a study of beta chain features in type 1 diabetes. Isolated RNA was reverse transcribed in full, so expressed TCRB transcripts were sequenced. Assay used: immunoSEQ multiplex PCR; TCRdb lists only in-frame clones, some missing. The sample has 150,000 to 200,000 clones, roughly 60% seen once; the top ten hold about 0.1%. General study findings and limits: Type 1 diabetes patients had TCRB CDR3s that were shorter (moderately but significantly so) in all four CD4+ subsets.

V lost 3 bases, J lost 1 base, and 9 bases lay in between. This CDR3 is 13 amino acids long. Germline V gene lookup returns CDR1 SQVTM and CDR2 ANQGSEA. In the case of this clone: Its antigen is undetermined.

Sequenced: naive CD4+ T cells from blood. The V gene is TRBV29-1, the J gene TRBJ2-5; TRBD1 might be the D (5 bases). The TCR sequence derives from a man in his thirties or forties with type 1 diabetes. CDR3 sequence (DNA): TGCAGCGTTGACGAGCAGGGCCAAGAGACCCAGTACTTC. This gives the protein CSVDEQGQETQYF.